The 19 T cell receptor beta chains listed next were all sequenced from one sample in a study of OX40 agonist ivuxolimab in advanced cancers. The protocol was immunoSEQ multiplex PCR, while the TCRdb copy is restricted to in-frame clones and leaves out a portion. In the table there are under 50,000 clones, approximately 83% of which are singletons. Sequenced here: CD4+ or CD8+ T cells sorted from blood, sampled in a trial of the OX40 agonist ivuxolimab. The receptors stem from an adult with an advanced solid tumor such as melanoma, head and neck, liver or kidney cancer.

The chain carries TRBV18 and TRBJ2-2; a possible D gene is TRBD1 (5 bases). The CDR3 is 14 residues long. The germline gives CDR1 KGHSH, CDR2 LQKENI. Trimming removed 5 bases from V and 7 bases from J, with 14 bases in between. CDR3 sequence (DNA): TGTGCCAGCTCATCACAGACAGTAGACGGGGAGCTGTTTTTT. Translation gives CASSSQTVDGELFF.

The chain carries TRBV5-8 and TRBJ2-5, with 9 nucleotides matching TRBD1. Germline trimming cut 3 bases from V and 4 bases from J; bases unmatched to any gene: 10. The CDR3 contains 16 residues. CDR1 and CDR2 from the germline V gene are SGHTS and YDEGEE. The chain's CDR3 is CASSSHGTGQGETQYF. For the CDR3, the DNA is TGTGCCAGCAGCTCACATGGGACAGGGCAGGGAGAGACCCAGTACTTC. The whole variable domain, remainder taken from reference TRBV5-8 and TRBJ2-5, is EAGVTQSPTHLIKTRGQQATLRCSPISGHTSVYWYQQALGLGLQFLLWYDEGEERNRGNFPPRFSGRQFPNYSSELNVNALELEDSALYLCASSSHGTGQGETQYFGPGTRLLVL.

This clone was observed a single time. The chain carries TRBV5-6 and TRBJ1-5; TRBD1 is a possible D gene (6 bases). The length of the CDR3 is 17 residues. Germline values: CDR1 SGHDT, CDR2 YYEEEE. The V and J ends lost 1 base and 3 bases respectively, with 17 bases between them. CDR3 in amino acids: CASSLSVHDRYNQPQHF. Here the CDR3 DNA reads TGTGCCAGCAGCTTGTCAGTCCACGACAGGTACAATCAGCCCCAGCATTTT.

V usage is TRBV7-2 and J usage is TRBJ2-1, with TRBD1 as a possible D gene (6 bases). The CDR3 extends over 14 amino acids. Trimming removed 0 bases from V and 8 bases from J, with 11 bases in between. CDR1 SGHTA and CDR2 FQGNSA come from the germline V gene. The CDR3 bases are TGTGCCAGCAGCTTAGCCAGGGGAGTCGATGAGCAGTTCTTC. This encodes CASSLARGVDEQFF.

The rearrangement joins TRBV25-1 to TRBJ1-6, with D tentatively TRBD1 (5 bases). CDR3 length: 15 residues. V was cut by 5 bases and J by 8 bases, with 16 bases left in between. Looked up from germline, CDR1 is MGHDK and CDR2 is SYGVNS. CDR3 loop: CASSLPGTLDSPLHF. As DNA, the CDR3 is TGTGCCAGCAGTTTACCCGGGACCCTTGATTCACCCCTCCACTTT.

This rearrangement joins TRBV5-1 to TRBJ2-2, with D possibly being TRBD1 or TRBD2 (5 bases each). The CDR3 has 16 residues. Germline loops: CDR1 SGHRS, CDR2 YFSETQ. Trimming took 7 bases from V and 1 from J, leaving 17 bases between them. CDR3 bases: TGCGCCAGCGGTGGGACGGCCGTAGGGAACACCGGGGAGCTGTTTTTT. Its protein is CASGGTAVGNTGELFF.

This clone came up once. This chain uses TRBV7-6 with TRBJ2-5; TRBD1 aligns across 7 bases. The CDR3 loop spans 15 amino acids. V shed 1 base and J 2 bases; nucleotides not matched to a gene: 4. The germline V gene encodes CDR1 SGHVS and CDR2 FNYEAQ. The CDR3 spells CASSLGPGQQETQYF. CDR3 nucleotides: TGTGCCAGCAGCTTAGGGCCGGGACAGCAAGAGACCCAGTACTTC.

This chain connects TRBV5-1 to TRBJ2-1; possible D gene TRBD2, 7 bases. With 0 bases removed from V and 6 bases from J, the gap between germline ends came to 10 bases. There are 14 residues in the CDR3. The germline V gene has CDR1 SGHRS and CDR2 YFSETQ. CDR3 DNA sequence: TGCGCCAGCAGCTTGGATAGGGGGGGCAATGAGCAGTTCTTC. It is translated as CASSLDRGGNEQFF.

The rearrangement links TRBV7-2 to TRBJ2-5; tentatively, D is TRBD2 (6 bases). CDR1 and CDR2 from the germline V gene are SGHTA and FQGNSA. CDR3 length: 15 residues. The V end lost 5 bases, the J end lost 4 bases, and 17 bases lay between the germline ends. DNA for the CDR3: TGTGCCAGCAGCGCCCGGGACGGGGGTCCAGAGACCCAGTACTTC. Translation: CASSARDGGPETQYF.

This chain joins TRBV25-1 and TRBJ2-3, with D possibly TRBD2 on 6 matching bases. Between the trimmed V and J ends, which lost 4 bases and 3 bases, there was a span of 17 bases. CDR1 and CDR2 (germline): MGHDK, SYGVNS. This CDR3 region has 16 residues. The CDR3 protein is CASSGEGGDVTDTQYF. CDR3 in DNA: TGTGCCAGCAGTGGTGAAGGCGGGGACGTGACAGATACGCAGTATTTT.

The rearrangement uses TRBV10-3 and TRBJ2-7; TRBD1 might be the D (7 bases). V was shortened by 8 bases and J by 3 bases, with 11 bases between the two germline ends. This CDR3 is built from 12 residues. CDR1 and CDR2 from the germline V gene are ENHRY and SYGVKD. DNA of the CDR3: TGTGCCATCGGGGGGACAGTCTACGAGCAGTACTTC. Protein product: CAIGGTVYEQYF.

The CDR3 DNA reads TGTGCCATCAGTGAGTCAACAGGGTGGAATGAGCAGTTCTTC. Its protein is CAISESTGWNEQFF. The chain carries TRBV10-3 and TRBJ2-1, with D possibly being TRBD1 (6 bases). Trimming shortened V by 0 bases and J by 7 bases, and 10 bases separated the two germline ends. In germline, CDR1 is ENHRY, CDR2 SYGVKD. This CDR3 has 14 amino acids.

V usage is TRBV15 and J usage is TRBJ2-7; a weak D match, TRBD2 (6 bases). Germline values: CDR1 LNHNV, CDR2 YYDKDF (reference sequence). V was pared by 4 bases and J by 3 bases, with 10 bases between. This CDR3 spans 13 amino acids. The CDR3 region is CATSTDYFYEQYF. The CDR3 nucleotides read TGTGCCACCAGCACGGACTATTTCTACGAGCAGTACTTC.

Turning to this clone: A junction boundary mismatches the germline segment, possibly from a read error. The J gene is TRBJ2-5, the V gene TRBV4-2; 7 bases agree with TRBD1. CDR3 size: 15 residues. Germline lookup yields CDR1 LGHNA and CDR2 YNFKEQ. CDR3 sequence: CANSQPDRVRETQYF. The CDR3 nucleotides are TGTGCCAACAGCCAGCCTGACAGGGTGCGCGAGACCCAGTACTTC.

The V and J genes are TRBV28 and TRBJ2-5; no clear D gene. This CDR3 is built from 16 residues. Germline V CDR1 and CDR2: MDHEN, SYDVKM. Between the trimmed V and J ends, which lost 2 bases and 1 base, there was a span of 14 bases. CDR3 sequence reads: CASSLKVARVQETQYF. The CDR3 DNA reads TGTGCCAGCAGTTTAAAGGTTGCGCGCGTCCAAGAGACCCAGTACTTC.

V gene TRBV9 combines with J gene TRBJ1-4; D is unclear. The CDR3 consists of 14 residues. From germline, CDR1 is SGDLS and CDR2 YYNGEE. Trimming took off 1 base at V and 8 bases at J, with 12 bases between the two ends. The CDR3 spells CASSVHGVSEKLFF. CDR3 in DNA: TGTGCCAGCAGCGTACACGGGGTATCCGAAAAACTGTTTTTT.

This clone has only a few counts. This rearrangement joins TRBV4-1 to TRBJ1-2, with D possibly matching TRBD1 (5 bases). The CDR3 totals 16 residues. The V gene's germline CDR1 is MGHRA and CDR2 YSYEKL. Trimming left V 2 bases short and J 4 bases short, with 17 bases between. The CDR3 DNA sequence: TGCGCCAGCAGCCAAACAGGCCAGGGCAGTCTCTATGGCTACACCTTC. This sequence encodes CASSQTGQGSLYGYTF.

The J gene is TRBJ1-1, the V gene TRBV10-3, with 8 bases identical to TRBD1. CDR1 and CDR2 from the germline V gene are ENHRY and SYGVKD. V lost 3 bases to trimming and J lost 2 bases; unmatched junction nucleotides: 8. The CDR3 spans 16 residues. The DNA of the CDR3 is TGTGCCATCAGTGATCCCTGGACAGGGAAAAACACTGAAGCTTTCTTT. This gives the protein CAISDPWTGKNTEAFF.

The rearrangement links TRBV13 to TRBJ1-4, with 9 bases lining up with TRBD1. The CDR3 has 18 amino acids. With 3 bases clipped from V and 6 bases from J, the junction kept 14 bases outside the gene matches. Germline values: CDR1 PRHDT, CDR2 FYEKMQ (reference sequence). DNA of the CDR3: TGTGCCAGCAGCTTCTCGGGGACAGGGAGTCTGGCGGATGAAAAACTGTTTTTT. The encoded protein is CASSFSGTGSLADEKLFF.